Shown below are 19 T cell receptor beta chains from a single sample sequenced in a study of blood T cell repertoires in COVID-19. Sequenced by immunoSEQ multiplex PCR; TCRdb stores in-frame clones only, minus some. The sample lists around 250,000 clones, roughly nine tenths occurring once. Sequences were obtained from PBMCs or T cells enriched from blood (not recorded which). These receptors all stem from a human donor in a cohort exposed to, infected with or recovered from COVID-19 (not recorded which). The donor label of this sample is uncertain.

The chain has TRBV4-3 and TRBJ2-1, with 8 positions matching TRBD2. This CDR3 contains 15 residues. Germline values: CDR1 LGHNA, CDR2 YSLEER. Unmatched junction bases numbered 3, after V lost 0 bases and J lost 5 bases. The CDR3 nucleotides read TGCGCCAGCAGCCAAGACGGGCGGGGGGACAATGAGCAGTTCTTC. This translates into CASSQDGRGDNEQFF.

The rearrangement links TRBV18 to TRBJ1-1, with a tentative D call TRBD1 (5 bases). Germline CDR1 reads KGHSH; CDR2 reads LQKENI. V was shortened by 3 bases and J by 0 bases, with 23 bases between the two germline ends. This CDR3 is 19 amino acids long. In nucleotides, the CDR3 is TGTGCCAGCTCACCTACCGACGGACATAAGGGGTGGATGAACACTGAAGCTTTCTTT. Protein product: CASSPTDGHKGWMNTEAFF.

This chain links TRBV5-1 with TRBJ1-1, with D maybe TRBD1 (5 bases). V dropped 4 bases and J dropped 1 base, with 11 bases sitting between them. CDR3 length equals 14 residues. The germline V gene encodes CDR1 SGHRS and CDR2 YFSETQ. CDR3 nucleotides: TGCGCCAGCAGCGGAGCGACAGCGAACACTGAAGCTTTCTTT. Encoded protein: CASSGATANTEAFF. The full variable domain, completed using reference TRBV5-1 and TRBJ1-1, is KAGVTQTPRYLIKTRGQQVTLSCSPISGHRSVSWYQQTPGQGLQFLFEYFSETQRNKGNFPGRFSGRQFSNSRSEMNVSTLELGDSALYLCASSGATANTEAFFGQGTRLTVV.

DNA of the CDR3: TGTGCCAGCAGTCCCGCCTACGAGCAGTACTTC. Its protein is CASSPAYEQYF. The V and J genes are TRBV6-2 or TRBV6-3 and TRBJ2-7; D gene unclear. CDR3 length equals 11 residues. Germline V CDR1 and CDR2: MNHEY, SVGEGT. Trimming stripped 5 bases from V and 2 bases from J, with 4 bases between.

The V gene is TRBV30, the J gene TRBJ2-7; 9 bases align to TRBD1. CDR3 length equals 14 residues. Germline lookup yields CDR1 GTSNPN and CDR2 SVGIG (reference sequence). The V gene end was trimmed by 0 bases and the J gene end by 7 bases; junction bases not matched to a gene: 7. CDR3 amino acids: CAWSVGTGLREQYF. The CDR3 region has the DNA TGTGCCTGGAGTGTAGGGACAGGGCTGCGGGAGCAGTACTTC.

This rearrangement joins TRBV9 to TRBJ1-2; 9 bases fit TRBD1. The CDR3 is 14 residues long. Trimming cost V 7 bases and J 6 bases; bases outside gene matches: 10. Germline CDR1 reads SGDLS; CDR2 reads YYNGEE. The CDR3 DNA sequence: TGTGCCAGCCACGGGGGACAGGGACGGGATGGCTACACCTTC. Its translation is CASHGGQGRDGYTF.

The chain combines TRBV19 with TRBJ1-2; D gene ambiguous. CDR1 is LNHDA, CDR2 SQIVND, per germline (reference sequence). CDR3 length equals 14 residues. The germline V and J ends were trimmed by 1 base and 4 bases, with 10 bases remaining between them. The CDR3 DNA follows: TGTGCCAGTAGTATAGTGGGAGATCTCTATGGCTACACCTTC. It is translated as CASSIVGDLYGYTF.

J is TRBJ1-6 and V is TRBV18; 8 bases agree with TRBD1. J gave up 10 bases and V 3 bases, and 8 bases lay outside the gene matches. Per the germline V gene, CDR1 is KGHSH and CDR2 is LQKENI. The length of the CDR3 is 15 residues. CDR3 residues: CASSPIGQGESPLHF. The CDR3 region has the DNA TGTGCCAGCTCACCCATAGGACAGGGAGAGTCACCCCTCCACTTT. The full variable domain, its missing parts supplied by reference TRBV18 and TRBJ1-6, is NAGVMQNPRHLVRRRGQEARLRCSPMKGHSHVYWYRQLPEEGLKFMVYLQKENIIDESGMPKERFSAEFPKEGPSILRIQQVVRGDSAAYFCASSPIGQGESPLHFGNGTRLTVT.

V usage is TRBV5-4 and J usage is TRBJ2-4; D possibly corresponds to TRBD1 (6 bases). The CDR3 is 18 amino acids. V was pared by 3 bases and J by 1 base, with 20 bases between. In germline, CDR1 is SGHNT, CDR2 YYREEE (reference sequence). The CDR3 DNA is TGTGCCAGCAGCTCAGGGGTACAGACCCTAGGGGCCAAAAACATTCAGTACTTC. Amino acid sequence: CASSSGVQTLGAKNIQYF.

This clone was seen a handful of times. The chain links TRBV14 to TRBJ1-2; D uncertain. V lost 1 base and J lost 4, with 7 bases in between. Germline CDR1 and CDR2: SGHDN and FVKESK. The CDR3 sequence is 13 residues long. The CDR3 spells CASSQVDIYGYTF. In DNA, the CDR3 is TGTGCCAGCAGCCAAGTCGACATCTATGGCTACACCTTC.

The genes are TRBV5-8 and TRBJ2-7; a possible D gene is TRBD1 (5 bases). Germline V gene sequence: CDR1 SGHTS, CDR2 YDEGEE. This CDR3 has 13 amino acids. Trimming left V 2 bases short and J 7 bases short, with 13 bases between. In DNA form, the CDR3 reads TGTGCCAGCAGCTTTGGGGCTCCCGGGGAGCAGTACTTC. It is translated as CASSFGAPGEQYF.

The chain joins TRBV7-3 to TRBJ2-1; TRBD1 matches at 7 bases. V shed 5 bases and J 9 bases; nucleotides not matched to a gene: 4. The germline gives CDR1 SGHTA, CDR2 FQGTGA. This CDR3 is built from 12 residues. The CDR3 DNA is TGTGCCAGCAGCGTACAGGGGAGTGAGCAGTTCTTC. Translation: CASSVQGSEQFF. Full variable domain (missing parts from reference TRBV7-3 and TRBJ2-1): GAGVSQTPSNKVTEKGKYVELRCDPISGHTALYWYRQSLGQGPEFLIYFQGTGAADDSGLPNDRFFAVRPEGSVSTLKIQRTERGDSAVYLCASSVQGSEQFFGPGTRLTVL.

This sequence joins TRBV6-4 and TRBJ2-1; TRBD2 matches 13 bases. V was clipped by 7 bases and J by 7 bases; unmatched bases: 10. Germline assignment: CDR1 MRHNA and CDR2 SNTAGT. The CDR3 is 16 amino acids. The CDR3 DNA follows: TGTGCCAGCACCATCTCACTAGCGGGGGGGCTGAATGAGCAGTTCTTC. This gives the protein CASTISLAGGLNEQFF.

The chain uses TRBV7-8 and TRBJ2-7, with TRBD1 as a possible D gene (7 bases). Trimming left V 5 bases short and J 4 bases short, with 15 bases between. The CDR3 has 14 amino acids. Germline values: CDR1 SGHVS, CDR2 FQNEAQ. The CDR3 region has the DNA TGTGCCAGCAGCCAGGCGGGACAGCAATACGAGCAGTACTTC. This sequence encodes CASSQAGQQYEQYF.

The chain combines TRBV6-5 with TRBJ2-5; D perhaps matches TRBD1 (6 bases). CDR1 MNHEY and CDR2 SVGAGI come from the germline V gene. The CDR3 has 15 amino acids. Trimming pared 0 bases from V and 4 bases from J, leaving 12 bases between. The CDR3 is CASSYSNRAGETQYF. The CDR3 bases are TGTGCCAGCAGTTACTCGAACAGGGCGGGAGAGACCCAGTACTTC.

The chain joins TRBV7-8 to TRBJ2-1; TRBD2 might be the D (6 bases). The germline V gene encodes CDR1 SGHVS and CDR2 FQNEAQ. V was pared by 5 bases and J by 8 bases, with 19 bases between. The CDR3 has 15 residues. CDR3 nucleotides: TGTGCCAGCAGCACGCCGGGACTCTTCGACTATGAGCAGTTCTTC. Its protein product is CASSTPGLFDYEQFF.

The chain has TRBV11-3 and TRBJ1-1; a weak D match, TRBD1 (6 bases). CDR1 is SGHNT, CDR2 YENEEA, per germline. CDR3 length equals 14 residues. The germline V and J ends were trimmed by 4 bases and 5 bases, with 14 bases remaining between them. The CDR3 protein is CASSSRGGSTEAFF. The CDR3 nucleotides read TGTGCCAGCAGCTCCCGGGGGGGCTCGACTGAAGCTTTCTTT.

V usage is TRBV6-5 and J usage is TRBJ1-2; 8 nucleotides line up with TRBD1. The CDR3 consists of 15 residues. Germline V gene sequence: CDR1 MNHEY, CDR2 SVGAGI. With V trimmed by 6 bases and J by 4 bases, 10 bases remained unmatched. Here the CDR3 DNA reads TGTGCCAGCAGGCCAGCAGGGGGCCCGATCTATGGCTACACCTTC. Amino acids: CASRPAGGPIYGYTF.

The V call is TRBV27, the J call TRBJ2-2; 8 bases agree with TRBD1. CDR3 length equals 16 residues. Losses at the gene ends were 7 bases for V and 7 bases for J; bases not matched to a gene: 14. Germline V gene sequence: CDR1 MNHEY, CDR2 SMNVEV (reference sequence). The CDR3 nucleotides are TGTGCCAGCACCAAGGGAGACAGGGGCGTGGGCGGGGAGCTGTTTTTT. As protein: CASTKGDRGVGGELFF.